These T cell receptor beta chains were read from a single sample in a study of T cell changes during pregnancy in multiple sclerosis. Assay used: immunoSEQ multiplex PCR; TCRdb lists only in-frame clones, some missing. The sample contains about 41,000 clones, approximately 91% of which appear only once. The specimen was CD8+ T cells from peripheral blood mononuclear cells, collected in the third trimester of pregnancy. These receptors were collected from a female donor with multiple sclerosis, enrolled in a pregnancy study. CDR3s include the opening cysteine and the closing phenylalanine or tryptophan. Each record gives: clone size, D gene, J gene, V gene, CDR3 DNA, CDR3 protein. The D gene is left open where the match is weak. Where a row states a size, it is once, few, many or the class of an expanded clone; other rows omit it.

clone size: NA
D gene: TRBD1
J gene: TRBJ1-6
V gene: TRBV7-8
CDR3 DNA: TGTGCCAGCAGTGGGACAGACCCTAATTCACCCCTCCACTTT
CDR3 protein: CASSGTDPNSPLHF

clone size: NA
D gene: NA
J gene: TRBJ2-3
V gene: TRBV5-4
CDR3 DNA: TGTGCCAGCAGCTTGTCATTAGAATCCACAGATACGCAGTATTTT
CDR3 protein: CASSLSLESTDTQYF

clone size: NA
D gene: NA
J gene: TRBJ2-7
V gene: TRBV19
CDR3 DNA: TGTGCCAGTAGTATTGTGGGCTCCTCCTACGAGCAGTACTTC
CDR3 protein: CASSIVGSSYEQYF

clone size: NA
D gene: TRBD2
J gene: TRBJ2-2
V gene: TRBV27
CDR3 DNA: TGTGCCAGCAGTTTCTTAGCGGGAGGGTACACCGGGGAGCTGTTTTTT
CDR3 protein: CASSFLAGGYTGELFF

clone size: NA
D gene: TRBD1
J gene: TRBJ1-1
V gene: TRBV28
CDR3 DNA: TGTGCCAGCAGTCCATACAGGGGTGACACTGAAGCTTTCTTT
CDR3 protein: CASSPYRGDTEAFF

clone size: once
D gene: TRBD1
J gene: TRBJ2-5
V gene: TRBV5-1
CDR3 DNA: TGCGCCAGCAGCACCGGGACAGAACAAGAGACCCAGTACTTC
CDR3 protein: CASSTGTEQETQYF

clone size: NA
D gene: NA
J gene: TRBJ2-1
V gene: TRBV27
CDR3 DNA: TGTGCCAGCAGTTTCGGACAGGAGCAGTTCTTC
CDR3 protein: CASSFGQEQFF

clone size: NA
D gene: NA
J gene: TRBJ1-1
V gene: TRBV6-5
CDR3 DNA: TGTGCCAGCAGTTCGGTTGCTGAAGCTTTCTTT
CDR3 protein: CASSSVAEAFF

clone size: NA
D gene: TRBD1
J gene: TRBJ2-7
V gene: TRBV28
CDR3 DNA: TGTGCCAGCACCCAACGGGGGACAGGACGTCCCGAGCAGTACTTC
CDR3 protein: CASTQRGTGRPEQYF

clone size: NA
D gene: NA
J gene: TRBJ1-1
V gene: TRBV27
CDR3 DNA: TGTGCCAGCAGTATTACTCCAGGGGCGACGAACACTGAAGCTTTCTTT
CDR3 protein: CASSITPGATNTEAFF

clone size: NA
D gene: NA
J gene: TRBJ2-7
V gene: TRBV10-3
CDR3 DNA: TGTGCCATCGCTAGCGCAGGAGGACCCCTACCCTACGAGCAGTACTTC
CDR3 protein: CAIASAGGPLPYEQYF

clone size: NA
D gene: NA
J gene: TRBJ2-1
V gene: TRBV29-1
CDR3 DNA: TGCAGCGTTGAGGCTCGGGAAGGGACCTACAATGAGCAGTTCTTC
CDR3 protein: CSVEAREGTYNEQFF

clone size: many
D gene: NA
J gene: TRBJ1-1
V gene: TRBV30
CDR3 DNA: TGTGCCTGGGGAGGTACGGACACTGAAGCTTTCTTT
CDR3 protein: CAWGGTDTEAFF

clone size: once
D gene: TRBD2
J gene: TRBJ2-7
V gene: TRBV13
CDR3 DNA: TGTGCCAGCAGCTTATCTGCGGGACTAGACTACGAGCAGTACTTC
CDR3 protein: CASSLSAGLDYEQYF

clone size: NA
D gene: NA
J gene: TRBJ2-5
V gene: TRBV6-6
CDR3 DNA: TGTGCCAGCAGTTACTCTTGGGCAGACCAAGAGACCCAGTACTTC
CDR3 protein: CASSYSWADQETQYF

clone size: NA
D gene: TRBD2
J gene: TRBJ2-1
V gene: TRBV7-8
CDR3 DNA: TGTGCCAGCAGCCCTCCGACTAGCGGTAACAATGAGCAGTTCTTC
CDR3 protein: CASSPPTSGNNEQFF

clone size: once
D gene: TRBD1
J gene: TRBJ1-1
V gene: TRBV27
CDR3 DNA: TGTGCCAGCAGTTTGGCAGGGGGCTTCACTGAAGCTTTCTTT
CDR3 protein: CASSLAGGFTEAFF

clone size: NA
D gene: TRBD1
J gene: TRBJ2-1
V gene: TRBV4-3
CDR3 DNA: TGCGCCAGCAGCCAAGATTGGCAGGGGGCCTTCTATGAGCAGTTCTTC
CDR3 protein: CASSQDWQGAFYEQFF

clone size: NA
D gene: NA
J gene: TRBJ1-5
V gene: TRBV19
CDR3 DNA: TGTGCCACCATGCGGGTGTATAGCAATCAGCCCCAGCATTTT
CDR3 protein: CATMRVYSNQPQHF

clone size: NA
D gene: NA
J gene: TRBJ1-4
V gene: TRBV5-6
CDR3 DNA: TGTGCCAGCAGCTCAACAGCAAATGAAAAACTGTTTTTT
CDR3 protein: CASSSTANEKLFF

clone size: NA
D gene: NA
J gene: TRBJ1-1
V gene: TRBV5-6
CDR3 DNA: TGTGCCAGCAGGGACCAGGGGTCTGAAGCTTTCTTT
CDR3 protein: CASRDQGSEAFF

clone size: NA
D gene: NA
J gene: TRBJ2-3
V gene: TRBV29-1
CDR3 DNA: TGCAGCGTTGATCCCAGTCGACAGACAGATACGCAGTATTTT
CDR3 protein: CSVDPSRQTDTQYF

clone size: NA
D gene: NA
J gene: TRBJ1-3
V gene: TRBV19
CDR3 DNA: TGTGCCAGTAGCGTGACCTTGGGGGGGCTGAACTCTGGAAACACCATATATTTT
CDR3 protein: CASSVTLGGLNSGNTIYF

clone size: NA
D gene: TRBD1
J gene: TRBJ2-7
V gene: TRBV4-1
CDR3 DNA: TGCGCCAGCAGCCAAGACCAGACAGGGTTCTACGAGCAGTACTTC
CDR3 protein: CASSQDQTGFYEQYF

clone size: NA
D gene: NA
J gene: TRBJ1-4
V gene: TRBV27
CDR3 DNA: TGTGCCAGCAGTTTAGGGTCAGGGGACAAACTGTTTTTT
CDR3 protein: CASSLGSGDKLFF

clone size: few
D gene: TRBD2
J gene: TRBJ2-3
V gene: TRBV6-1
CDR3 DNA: TGTGCCAGTACGGGACTAGCGGGAGATACAGATACGCAGTATTTT
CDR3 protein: CASTGLAGDTDTQYF

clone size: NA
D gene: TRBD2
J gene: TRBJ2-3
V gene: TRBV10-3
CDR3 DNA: TGTGCCATCTCCCCTAGCGGAGGGGCCCCAGATACGCAGTATTTT
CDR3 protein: CAISPSGGAPDTQYF

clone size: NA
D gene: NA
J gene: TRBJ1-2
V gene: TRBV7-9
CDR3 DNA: TGTGCCAGCAGCCTCCCTGGTAGTAGCTATGGCTACACCTTC
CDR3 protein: CASSLPGSSYGYTF

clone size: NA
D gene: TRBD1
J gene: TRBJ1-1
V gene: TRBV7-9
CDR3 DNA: TGTGCCAGCAGCCCGGACAGGGGGATCAACATGAACACTGAAGCTTTCTTT
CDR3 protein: CASSPDRGINMNTEAFF

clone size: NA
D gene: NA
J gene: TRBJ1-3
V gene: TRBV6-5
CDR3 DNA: TGTGCCAGCAGTTACGGCACGGGAAACACCATATATTTT
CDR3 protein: CASSYGTGNTIYF

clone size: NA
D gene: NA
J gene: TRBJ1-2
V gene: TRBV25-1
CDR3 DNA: TGTGCCAGCAGTGAATTTGAGGGCGGCGGCTACACCTTC
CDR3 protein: CASSEFEGGGYTF

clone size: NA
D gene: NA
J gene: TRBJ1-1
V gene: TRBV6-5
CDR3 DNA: TGTGCCAGCAGTCACAGCCCCTCGGACACTGAAGCTTTCTTT
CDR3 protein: CASSHSPSDTEAFF

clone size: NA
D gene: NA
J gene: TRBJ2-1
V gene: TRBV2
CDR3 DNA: TGTGCCAGCACGGGGGTGGACATTGCTTCCTACAATGAGCAGTTCTTC
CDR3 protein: CASTGVDIASYNEQFF

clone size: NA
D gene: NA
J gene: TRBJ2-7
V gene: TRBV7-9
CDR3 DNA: TGTGCCAGCAGCTCGAGGGACTACGAGCAGTACTTC
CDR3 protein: CASSSRDYEQYF

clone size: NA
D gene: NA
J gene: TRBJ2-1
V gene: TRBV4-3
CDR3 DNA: TGCGCCAGCAGCCAAGATCAGCCGGGGACCTACAATGAGCAGTTCTTC
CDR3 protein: CASSQDQPGTYNEQFF

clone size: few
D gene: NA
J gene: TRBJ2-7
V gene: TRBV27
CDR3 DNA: TGTGCCAGCAGTTCTCAGGGTAGCTCCTACGAGCAGTACTTC
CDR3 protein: CASSSQGSSYEQYF

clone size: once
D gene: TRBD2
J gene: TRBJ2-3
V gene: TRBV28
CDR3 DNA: TGTGCCAGCAGACAACTAGCGGGAGTGGCAGATACGCAGTATTTT
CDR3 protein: CASRQLAGVADTQYF

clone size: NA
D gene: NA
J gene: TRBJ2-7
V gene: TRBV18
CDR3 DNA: TGTGCCAGCTCACCACGTCCCGGGAGCCCTTTCTCCTACGAGCAGTACTTC
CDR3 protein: CASSPRPGSPFSYEQYF

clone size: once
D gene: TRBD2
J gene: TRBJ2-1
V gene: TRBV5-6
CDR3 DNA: TGTGCCAGCAGCTCCGGGACTAGCGACATATACAATGAGCAGTTCTTC
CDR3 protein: CASSSGTSDIYNEQFF

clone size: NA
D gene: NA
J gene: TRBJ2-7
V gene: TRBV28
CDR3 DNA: TGTGCCAGCGCGACAGATCTGTACGAGCAGTACTTC
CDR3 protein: CASATDLYEQYF